This is a list of T cell receptor beta chains from one sample in a study of shared clonotypes between healthy human individuals. TCRdb's copy holds only in-frame clones and misses some; the assay was immunoSEQ multiplex PCR. Of around 2.3 million clones detected, 90% to 97% appear once; the ten largest clones hold roughly 0.13%. Sequenced material: naive CD4+ T cells sorted from blood. These TCRs come from a man younger than 30 in good health. CDR3s include the opening cysteine and the closing phenylalanine or tryptophan. D genes are given only for firm matches. Expanded clones are given a class, and other clones once, few, many or no size at all.

J | D | V | size | CDR3 | DNA
TRBJ1-4 | . | TRBV29-1 | . | CSVAQGTNEKLFF | TGCAGCGTTGCACAGGGAACTAATGAAAAACTGTTTTTT
TRBJ2-5 | . | TRBV5-1 | . | CASSSGLRETQYF | TGCGCCAGCAGTTCCGGGCTAAGGGAGACCCAGTACTTC
TRBJ2-2 | TRBD1 | TRBV4-3 | . | CASSQDHPGQGFTGELFF | TGCGCCAGCAGCCAAGACCACCCGGGACAGGGCTTCACCGGGGAGCTGTTTTTT
TRBJ2-7 | TRBD1 | TRBV7-2 | . | CASSSRQGWGYEQYF | TGTGCCAGCAGCTCCCGACAGGGATGGGGGTACGAGCAGTACTTC
TRBJ2-7 | TRBD2 | TRBV11-2 | . | CASSPGTSGGYEQYF | TGTGCCAGCAGCCCGGGGACTAGCGGGGGTTACGAGCAGTACTTC
TRBJ1-3 | TRBD1 | TRBV7-3 | . | CASSRTGGLENTIYF | TGTGCCAGCAGCCGAACAGGGGGCCTCGAAAACACCATATATTTT
TRBJ2-7 | . | TRBV5-1 | . | CASSFTGDNYEQYF | TGCGCCAGCAGCTTTACAGGTGACAACTACGAGCAGTACTTC
TRBJ1-1 | . | TRBV10-3 | . | CAISAYPGLPSDTEAFF | TGTGCCATCAGTGCGTACCCCGGCCTCCCTTCGGACACTGAAGCTTTCTTT
TRBJ2-4 | TRBD2 | TRBV27 | . | CASSTPGLAANKNIQYF | TGTGCCAGCAGTACCCCGGGACTAGCGGCGAACAAAAACATTCAGTACTTC
TRBJ1-5 | . | TRBV28 | . | CASWARGNQPQHF | TGTGCCAGCTGGGCAAGGGGCAATCAGCCCCAGCATTTT
TRBJ2-7 | . | TRBV2 | . | CASRGTVTYEQYF | TGTGCCAGCAGGGGAACAGTAACCTACGAGCAGTACTTC
TRBJ2-2 | TRBD1 | TRBV11-2 | once | CASSLGQVVGELFF | TGTGCCAGCAGCCTGGGACAGGTGGTCGGGGAGCTGTTTTTT
TRBJ1-4 | . | TRBV5-1 | . | CASSLSGPNEKLFF | TGCGCCAGCAGCTTGTCCGGGCCGAATGAAAAACTGTTTTTT
TRBJ1-1 | . | TRBV10-1 | . | CASSESAQAATEAFF | TGCGCCAGCAGTGAGTCGGCTCAGGCCGCCACTGAAGCTTTCTTT
TRBJ2-1 | . | TRBV10-3 | . | CAIHPGGDNEQFF | TGTGCCATCCACCCAGGTGGGGACAATGAGCAGTTCTTC
TRBJ1-1 | . | TRBV7-9 | . | CASSSVQGTRTEAFF | TGTGCCAGCAGCTCCGTACAGGGAACACGCACTGAAGCTTTCTTT
TRBJ2-1 | TRBD2 | TRBV25-1 | . | CASSKTGTRLGDEQFF | TGTGCCAGCAGTAAGACCGGGACTAGGTTGGGGGATGAGCAGTTCTTC
TRBJ1-1 | . | TRBV2 | . | CASSYEGGATEAFF | TGTGCCAGCAGTTATGAGGGAGGCGCCACTGAAGCTTTCTTT
TRBJ1-5 | . | TRBV7-2 | once | CASSTTGANQPQHF | TGTGCCAGCAGCACGACAGGAGCAAATCAGCCCCAGCATTTT
TRBJ2-7 | TRBD1 | TRBV4-1 | . | CASSHGSPGQGVYEQYF | TGCGCCAGCAGCCATGGGTCGCCGGGACAGGGAGTATACGAGCAGTACTTC
TRBJ1-2 | . | TRBV7-9 | . | CASSLDKKDYGYTF | TGTGCCAGCAGCTTAGACAAGAAGGACTATGGCTACACCTTC
TRBJ2-2 | TRBD2 | TRBV5-8 | . | CASSLWLAGADGELFF | TGTGCCAGCAGCTTGTGGTTAGCGGGAGCCGACGGGGAGCTGTTTTTT
TRBJ2-5 | . | TRBV11-2 | . | CASSSPLSARYQETQYF | TGTGCCAGCAGCTCGCCCCTTTCTGCACGGTACCAAGAGACCCAGTACTTC
TRBJ2-3 | . | TRBV30 | . | CAWAKTDHPTDTQYF | TGTGCCTGGGCCAAGACAGACCATCCCACAGATACGCAGTATTTT
TRBJ1-2 | TRBD1 | TRBV5-1 | . | CASSSSGTGSNGYTF | TGCGCCAGCAGCTCCTCCGGGACAGGGAGTAATGGCTACACCTTC